The rows below give T cell receptor beta chains drawn from one sample of a study of cytomegalovirus exposure and HLA in healthy donors. The assay was immunoSEQ multiplex PCR, and TCRdb's table has in-frame clones only and misses some. Its listing shows approximately 140,000 clones. Sequenced material: PBMCs. The receptor source for this set is a woman between 35 and 50 years old in good health and CMV-seronegative. The CDR3 runs from the conserved cysteine through the conserved F or W. The D gene is left open where the match is weak.

j_call v_call d_call cdr3_nt cdr3_aa
TRBJ1-6 TRBV19 NA TGTGCCAGTAGCCACCTGGATTTACAGTCACCCCTCCACTTT CASSHLDLQSPLHF
TRBJ1-6 TRBV9 NA TGTGCCAGCAGCGGGACCGGGAGGAATTCACCCCTCCACTTT CASSGTGRNSPLHF
TRBJ2-7 TRBV19 NA TGTGCCAGTAGTATCGCCCTCCAACAGGGTTGGGAGCAGTACTTC CASSIALQQGWEQYF
TRBJ2-1 TRBV19 NA TGTGCCAGTACCAAGGGGGGAGCAGGGGGGACCTACAATGAGCAGTTCTTC CASTKGGAGGTYNEQFF
TRBJ2-3 TRBV28 TRBD2 TGTGCCAGCAGTTTATGGGGGCGGGAGGCAGATACGCAGTATTTT CASSLWGREADTQYF
TRBJ2-5 TRBV2 TRBD2 TGTGCCACTGACGCGGGGGTTGGAGAGACCCAGTACTTC CATDAGVGETQYF
TRBJ1-2 TRBV2 NA TGTGCCAGCAGTGAAGCGCACGGCTATGGCTACACCTTC CASSEAHGYGYTF
TRBJ1-5 TRBV28 NA TGTGCCAGCAGTTTCGCCGACAGGCGGAATCAGCCCCAGCATTTT CASSFADRRNQPQHF
TRBJ1-5 TRBV7-2 NA TGTGCCAGCAGCTTAAATTCGGGTTGGCAGCCCCAGCATTTT CASSLNSGWQPQHF
TRBJ1-6 TRBV9 TRBD1 TGTGCCAGCAGCGTCAAGTCAGGGGGCGCCTCTAATTCACCCCTCCACTTT CASSVKSGGASNSPLHF
TRBJ2-1 TRBV19 TRBD2 TGTGCCAGTAGTATTAACGGGGGGAACGACAATGAGCAGTTCTTC CASSINGGNDNEQFF
TRBJ1-2 TRBV29-1 NA TGCAGCGTTTCTCGTCCAGGGGCCTATGGCTACACCTTC CSVSRPGAYGYTF
TRBJ2-5 TRBV4-1 TRBD1 TGCGCCAGCAGCCAAGGTGGGACAGGGGGAGAGACCCAGTACTTC CASSQGGTGGETQYF
TRBJ1-1 TRBV18 NA TGTGCCAGCTCACCGGACATTATGAACACTGAAGCTTTCTTT CASSPDIMNTEAFF
TRBJ1-3 TRBV10-3 NA TGTGCCATCAGCCGGGAGCCCGGAAACACCATATATTTT CAISREPGNTIYF
TRBJ2-5 TRBV9 NA TGTGCCAGCAGCTCTCGGACACTTCCCCAAGAGACCCAGTACTTC CASSSRTLPQETQYF
TRBJ2-4 TRBV5-8 NA TGTGCCAGCAGCTTATTACAGGGGAGGAGAGCCAAAAACATTCAGTACTTC CASSLLQGRRAKNIQYF
TRBJ1-2 TRBV7-9 NA TGTGCCAGCAGGCCGGGGGGGGGCAACCATTATGGCTACACCTTC CASRPGGGNHYGYTF
TRBJ1-3 TRBV6-1 NA TGTGCCAGCACCGATCCGGGGGCTGGAAACACCATATATTTT CASTDPGAGNTIYF
TRBJ2-7 TRBV6-5 TRBD1 TGTGCCAGCATAGGGGACAGGGCCTACGAGCAGTACTTC CASIGDRAYEQYF
TRBJ1-2 TRBV7-9 NA TGTGCCAGCAGCTTCGAGAACTATGGCTACACCTTC CASSFENYGYTF
TRBJ2-2 TRBV19 NA TGTGCCAGTAGTCGCGGACCGGACAGACTTACTGGGGAGCTGTTTTTT CASSRGPDRLTGELFF
TRBJ1-1 TRBV9 TRBD1 TGTGCCAGCAGCGTAAGGGGTGACAGGGGGCTGGGGACTGAAGCTTTCTTT CASSVRGDRGLGTEAFF